The source of this T cell receptor (beta chain) is a study of post-analysis software for immune sequencing data. Turning to this clonotype: Its antigen is not identified.

The CDR3 consists of 15 residues. The V end was cut by 0 bases, the J end by 8 bases, with 13 bases between. Germline V CDR1 and CDR2: LGHNA, YSLEER. Unique molecular identifiers were carried by the TCR beta cDNA libraries. In TCRdb, the PCR reads were re-called with MiXCR into one record per CDR3 protein. The profile shows hundreds of thousands of distinct CDR3 sequences, approximately 60% of them singletons. Whole-study findings and limits: Controls showed lower frequencies than patients for five TRBV segments, and TRBV5-6, TRBV5-1 and TRBV20-1 were among these.

The rearrangement joins TRBV4-3 to TRBJ1-4, with D tentatively TRBD1 (6 bases). Sequencing input: blood. The receptor was derived from a girl aged 2-10 years with multiple sclerosis. The CDR3 region is CASSQDRGGAEKLFF. In DNA, the CDR3 is TGCGCCAGCAGCCAAGATCGAGGGGGAGCCGAAAAACTGTTTTTT.